The present TCR beta chain was sequenced within a study of shared clonotypes between healthy human individuals. Repertoires were generated with immunoSEQ multiplex PCR, while TCRdb's copy carries only in-frame clones and drops some. The sample consists of about a million clones, 70% to 80% of them appearing once. General study findings and limits: The study found lower generation probabilities in non-shared clonotypes than in those shared by all four donors.

Regarding this clone: Its target is not known.

Germline CDR1 reads SGDLS; CDR2 reads YYNGEE. V dropped 4 bases and J dropped 6 bases, with 20 bases sitting between them. CDR3 length equals 15 residues. The sample consisted of memory CD4+ T cells from PBMCs. This sample's subset: CD45RA-negative fraction. This chain links TRBV9 with TRBJ2-7; possible D gene TRBD2, 5 bases. The TCR originated in a man aged 18 to 29 in good health. Some clones in this sample may be carry-over from other donors' samples. The CDR3 here is CASSPRLGSGGEQYF. CDR3 DNA: TGTGCCAGCAGCCCCCGTTTAGGGAGCGGAGGCGAGCAGTACTTC.